One T cell receptor beta chain is described in this entry. The antigen remains unidentified. This entry comes from a study of Ad26.COV2.S vaccination and SARS-CoV-2 variants. Study-wide results and caveats: Reportedly, spike-specific CD8+ and CD4+ T cell responses achieved substantial breadth once vaccination had taken place. Non-spike TCR breadth was similar in vaccine and placebo recipients.

Profiling relied on immunoSEQ multiplex PCR, and the TCRdb table lists in-frame clones only, not all of them. This table holds about 370,000 clones, 80% to 90% found once. The treatment: roughly 20 received Ad26.COV2.S at low or high dose, single or two shots; five or six received placebo; per-sample allocation not given. It was on day 63 after the first vaccine or placebo injection that samples were taken. J lost 1 base, V lost 8 bases, and 4 bases had no gene match. The length of the CDR3 is 13 residues. Germline V CDR1 and CDR2: MGHRA, YSYEKL. The chain employs TRBV4-1 and TRBJ1-1, with 7 bases matching TRBD1. The clonotype was recovered from a person aged 18-60 years who received the Ad26.COV2.S COVID-19 vaccine or a placebo. The sample consisted of peripheral blood, taken in a trial of Ad26.COV2.S vaccine versus placebo. CDR3 coding DNA: TGCGCCAGCCAACAGGGGTCGAACACTGAAGCTTTCTTT. It encodes CASQQGSNTEAFF.